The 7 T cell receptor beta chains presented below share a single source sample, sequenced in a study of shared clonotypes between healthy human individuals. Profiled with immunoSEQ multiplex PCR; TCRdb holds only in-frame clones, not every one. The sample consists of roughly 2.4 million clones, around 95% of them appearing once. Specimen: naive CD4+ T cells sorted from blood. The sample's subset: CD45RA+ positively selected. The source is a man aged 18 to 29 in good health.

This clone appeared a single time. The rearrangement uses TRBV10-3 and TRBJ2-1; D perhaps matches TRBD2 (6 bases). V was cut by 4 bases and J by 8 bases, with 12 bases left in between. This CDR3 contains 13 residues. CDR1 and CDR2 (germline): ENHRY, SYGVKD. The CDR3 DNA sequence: TGTGCCATCAGTGCCTCTAGCGTCGATGAGCAGTTCTTC. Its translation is CAISASSVDEQFF.

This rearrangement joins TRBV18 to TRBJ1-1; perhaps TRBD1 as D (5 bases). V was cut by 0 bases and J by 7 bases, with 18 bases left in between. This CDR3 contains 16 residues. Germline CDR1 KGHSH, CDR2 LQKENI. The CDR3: CASSPPNLSGFVEAFF. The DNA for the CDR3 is TGTGCCAGCTCACCACCTAACCTCTCAGGGTTTGTTGAAGCTTTCTTT.

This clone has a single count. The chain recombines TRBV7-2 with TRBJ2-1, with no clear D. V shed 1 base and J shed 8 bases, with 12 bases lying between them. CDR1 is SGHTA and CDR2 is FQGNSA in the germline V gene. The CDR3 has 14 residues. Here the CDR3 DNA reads TGTGCCAGCAGCTTAGTTGCCAGCATCCATGAGCAGTTCTTC. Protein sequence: CASSLVASIHEQFF.

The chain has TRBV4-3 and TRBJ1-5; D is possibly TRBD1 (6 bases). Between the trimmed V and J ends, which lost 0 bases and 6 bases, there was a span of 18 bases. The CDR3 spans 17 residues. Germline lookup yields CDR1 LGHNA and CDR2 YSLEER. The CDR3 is CASSQDRQGLWSQPQHF. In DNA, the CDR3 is TGCGCCAGCAGCCAAGATAGGCAGGGGCTCTGGAGTCAGCCCCAGCATTTT.

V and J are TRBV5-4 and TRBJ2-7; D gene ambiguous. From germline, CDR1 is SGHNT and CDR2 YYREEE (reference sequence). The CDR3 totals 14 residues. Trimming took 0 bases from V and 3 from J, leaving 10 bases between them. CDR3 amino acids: CASSLAAGNYEQYF. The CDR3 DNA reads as TGTGCCAGCAGCTTGGCCGCAGGAAACTACGAGCAGTACTTC.

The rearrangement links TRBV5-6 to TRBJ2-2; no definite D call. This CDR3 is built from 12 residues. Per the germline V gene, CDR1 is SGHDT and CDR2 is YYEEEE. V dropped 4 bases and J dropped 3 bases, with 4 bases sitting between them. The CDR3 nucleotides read TGTGCCAGCAGCCTCTACACCGGGGAGCTGTTTTTT. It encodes CASSLYTGELFF.

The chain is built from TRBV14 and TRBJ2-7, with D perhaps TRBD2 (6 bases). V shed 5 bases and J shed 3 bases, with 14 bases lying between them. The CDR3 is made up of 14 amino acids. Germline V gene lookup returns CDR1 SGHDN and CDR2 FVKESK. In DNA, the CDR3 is TGTGCCAGCAGCGAATTAATGCGGGACTACGAGCAGTACTTC. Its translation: CASSELMRDYEQYF.